Listed below are T cell receptor beta chains from one sample, sequenced in a study of T cell changes during pregnancy in multiple sclerosis. Generated by immunoSEQ multiplex PCR, the TCRdb table keeps only in-frame clones and is missing some. The sample has roughly 59,000 clones; about 90% are singletons. The input for sequencing was peripheral blood, taken in the third trimester of pregnancy. The receptor source for this set is a female donor in good health, enrolled as a control in a pregnancy study. CDR3s include the opening cysteine and the closing phenylalanine or tryptophan. D genes are given only for firm matches. Clone size, where shown, is once, few, many, or a class for clones that have expanded.

d_call,v_call,clone_size,j_call,cdr3_nt,cdr3_aa
.,TRBV4-3,.,TRBJ1-6,TGCGCCAGCAGCCGACTGACAGGCGACCATTCACCCCTCCACTTT,CASSRLTGDHSPLHF
TRBD1,TRBV27,.,TRBJ2-6,TGTGCCAGCAGTTCCCACTTTGGGACAGGGAACTCTGGGGCCAACGTCCTGACTTTC,CASSSHFGTGNSGANVLTF
.,TRBV11-3,.,TRBJ2-3,TGTGCCAGCAGCATTAGCGGCCTCACAGATACGCAGTATTTT,CASSISGLTDTQYF
TRBD1,TRBV7-9,.,TRBJ1-6,TGTGCCAGCAGCGGGGACAGGGAGAATTCACCCCTCCACTTT,CASSGDRENSPLHF
TRBD1,TRBV18,.,TRBJ1-5,TGTGCCAGCTCACCACGGGCAGGGGGAAATCAGCCCCAGCATTTT,CASSPRAGGNQPQHF
.,TRBV10-3,once,TRBJ1-2,TGTGCCTCGACAGAATCTAACTATGGCTACACCTTC,CASTESNYGYTF
TRBD2,TRBV7-2,once,TRBJ2-7,TGTGCCAGCAGCCAGACTAGCGGGGAATACGAGCAGTACTTC,CASSQTSGEYEQYF
.,TRBV4-3,.,TRBJ2-5,TGCGCCAGCAGCCAAGACACCGGGACTGCCAGGGCCCAGTACTTC,CASSQDTGTARAQYF
.,TRBV7-2,.,TRBJ1-6,TGTGCCAGCATTTCTGGGGGGTTTCCCTCCTATAATTCACCCCTCCACTTT,CASISGGFPSYNSPLHF
TRBD1,TRBV5-6,.,TRBJ1-3,TGTGCCAGCAGCCTCCGACAGGGGGCCGTCACCATATATTTT,CASSLRQGAVTIYF
TRBD1,TRBV7-9,once,TRBJ2-7,TGTGCCAGCAGTATAATACCGGGACAGGGGTCCTACGAGCAGTACTTC,CASSIIPGQGSYEQYF
.,TRBV9,.,TRBJ1-1,TGTGCCAGCAGCGTAGGGGAAGGGAGACGGGTCGGCACTGAAGCTTTCTTT,CASSVGEGRRVGTEAFF
TRBD1,TRBV7-3,.,TRBJ2-1,TGTGCCAGCAGCTTAGGGGACAGGGGCAATGAGCAGTTCTTC,CASSLGDRGNEQFF
.,TRBV6-6,.,TRBJ1-6,TGTGCCGCCACCCCCGCGGGGAATAATTCACCCCTCCACTTT,CAATPAGNNSPLHF
TRBD2,TRBV15,.,TRBJ2-3,TGTGCCACCAGCAGCGAGCGGGGGGGGCCAGGAGATACGCAGTATTTT,CATSSERGGPGDTQYF
TRBD1,TRBV4-2,.,TRBJ1-2,TGTGCCAGCAGGCCGACAGGGGGCTATGGCTACACCTTC,CASRPTGGYGYTF
.,TRBV29-1,.,TRBJ2-5,TGCAGCGTTTATACAGGTGACCAAGAGACCCAGTACTTC,CSVYTGDQETQYF
TRBD1,TRBV6-1,.,TRBJ1-2,TGTGCCAGCAGTCGCCAAACAGGGGACTATGGCTACACCTTC,CASSRQTGDYGYTF
.,TRBV6-5,.,TRBJ2-7,TGTGCCAGCAGTTACGACAGGAACAACGAGCAGTACTTC,CASSYDRNNEQYF
.,TRBV5-6,.,TRBJ2-2,TGTGCCAGCAGCTTGATTGCGGGGCTTAACACCGGGGAGCTGTTTTTT,CASSLIAGLNTGELFF
.,TRBV9,.,TRBJ2-2,TGTGCCAGCAACCGGGACACAGCCGGGGAGCTGTTTTTT,CASNRDTAGELFF
.,TRBV21-1,.,TRBJ1-2,TGTGCCAGCAGCAAAGTCAGGAGGGGGCGAAGCGACTATGGCTACACCTTC,CASSKVRRGRSDYGYTF
.,TRBV5-5,.,TRBJ1-5,TGTGCCAGCAGCTTGGCCGGGGCTGGGGGGACCCAGCATTTT,CASSLAGAGGTQHF
.,TRBV14,.,TRBJ1-6,TGTGCCAGCAGCCAAGATTTAGGGGGGGTCTATAATTCACCCCTCCACTTT,CASSQDLGGVYNSPLHF
TRBD2,TRBV7-9,.,TRBJ2-1,TGTGCCAGCAGCTTAGGTTCGGCGGGGGGTCCCTCCTACAATGAGCAGTTCTTC,CASSLGSAGGPSYNEQFF
TRBD1,TRBV5-1,.,TRBJ2-1,TGCGCCAGCAGCTTGGAGGGGACAGGGAGAATTTCTGGACACAATGAGCAGTTCTTC,CASSLEGTGRISGHNEQFF
.,TRBV7-3,.,TRBJ2-2,TGTGCCAGCACCACCGGGACTGCGAACACCGGGGAGCTGTTTTTT,CASTTGTANTGELFF
TRBD1,TRBV5-1,.,TRBJ2-7,TGCGCCAGCAGCTTGGGGGGGACAGGGGTTGGCGAGCAGTACTTC,CASSLGGTGVGEQYF
.,TRBV4-2,.,TRBJ2-1,TGTGCCAGCAGCCAAGGGTTCCAAAACTACGGGGACAATGAGCAGTTCTTC,CASSQGFQNYGDNEQFF
.,TRBV7-9,.,TRBJ2-3,TGTGCCAGCAGGCGCGTAGCAGATACGCAGTATTTT,CASRRVADTQYF
TRBD1,TRBV2,.,TRBJ2-7,TGTGCCAGCAGTGATGGGACAGGGGCTTACGAGCAGTACTTC,CASSDGTGAYEQYF
TRBD1,TRBV19,.,TRBJ1-6,TGTGCCAGTAGTATAGGCACGGGACAGTTTTCACCCCTCCACTTT,CASSIGTGQFSPLHF
TRBD1,TRBV14,.,TRBJ2-7,TGTGCCAGCAGCCGACAGGGGGCGGGAGAGCAGTACTTC,CASSRQGAGEQYF
.,TRBV6-5,.,TRBJ2-7,TGTGCCAGCAGTTTATGGACAGCAAAGTACGAGCAGTACTTC,CASSLWTAKYEQYF
TRBD1,TRBV5-1,.,TRBJ2-2,TGCGCCAGCAGCTCCCCGACAGGGGGCCCGAACACCGGGGAGCTGTTTTTT,CASSSPTGGPNTGELFF
.,TRBV7-2,once,TRBJ2-1,TGTGCCAGCATGGACAGCAACAATGAGCAGTTCTTC,CASMDSNNEQFF
TRBD1,TRBV6-6,few,TRBJ1-1,TGTGCCAGCAGTTACGGGGGGACAGGGCTGAACACTGAAGCTTTCTTT,CASSYGGTGLNTEAFF
.,TRBV14,.,TRBJ2-2,TGTGCCAGCAGCCAAGAGCAACTCTTGAACACCGGGGAGCTGTTTTTT,CASSQEQLLNTGELFF
.,TRBV4-2,.,TRBJ1-2,TGTGCCAGCAGCCTACAGGGTTCTGGCTACACCTTC,CASSLQGSGYTF
.,TRBV5-6,once,TRBJ1-2,TGTGCCAGCAACATACAGGAGACTTATGGCTACACCTTC,CASNIQETYGYTF
.,TRBV4-3,.,TRBJ1-3,TGCGCCAGCAGCCAAGATCGGGGGGTTGGGAACACCATATATTTT,CASSQDRGVGNTIYF
TRBD1,TRBV7-2,once,TRBJ1-2,TGTGCCAGCAGCCGGACAGGGGACGCGGCGGGTCGCGGTGGCTACACCTTC,CASSRTGDAAGRGGYTF
.,TRBV7-3,.,TRBJ2-1,TGTGCCAGCAGCTTAGTCGGCGGTCCAGCGAGTGAGCAGTTCTTC,CASSLVGGPASEQFF
.,TRBV20-1,once,TRBJ2-1,TGCAGTGCTTCCCCATATGAGCAGTTCTTC,CSASPYEQFF
.,TRBV7-3,.,TRBJ1-5,TGTGCCAGCAGCCATGATCGGGATCAGCCCCAGCATTTT,CASSHDRDQPQHF
TRBD1,TRBV7-2,.,TRBJ1-5,TGTGCCAGCAGCCGACAGGGGGGGAATCAGCCCCAGCATTTT,CASSRQGGNQPQHF
TRBD1,TRBV6-5,.,TRBJ1-2,TGTGCCAGCAGTTCACAGGGGCCGTCGGGCTACACCTTC,CASSSQGPSGYTF
.,TRBV27,.,TRBJ1-2,TGTGCCAGCAGTTTAGGGCGAGGGTATGGCTACACCTTC,CASSLGRGYGYTF